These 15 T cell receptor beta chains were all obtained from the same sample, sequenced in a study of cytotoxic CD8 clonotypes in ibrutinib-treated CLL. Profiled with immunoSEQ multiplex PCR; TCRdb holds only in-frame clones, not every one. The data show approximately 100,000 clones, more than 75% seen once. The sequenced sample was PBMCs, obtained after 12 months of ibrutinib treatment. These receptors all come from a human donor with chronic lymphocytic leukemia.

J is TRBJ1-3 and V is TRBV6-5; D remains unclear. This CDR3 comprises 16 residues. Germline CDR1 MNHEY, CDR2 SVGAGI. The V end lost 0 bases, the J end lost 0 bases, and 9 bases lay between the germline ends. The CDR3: CASSYSRDISGNTIYF. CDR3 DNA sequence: TGTGCCAGCAGTTACTCGCGGGATATCTCTGGAAACACCATATATTTT.

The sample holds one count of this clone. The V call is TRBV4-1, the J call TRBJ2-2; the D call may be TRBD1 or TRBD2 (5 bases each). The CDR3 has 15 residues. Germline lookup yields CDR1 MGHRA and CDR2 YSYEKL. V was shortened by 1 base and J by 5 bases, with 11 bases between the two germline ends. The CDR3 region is CASSQVGAGTGELFF. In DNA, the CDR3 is TGCGCCAGCAGCCAAGTTGGGGCGGGTACCGGGGAGCTGTTTTTT.

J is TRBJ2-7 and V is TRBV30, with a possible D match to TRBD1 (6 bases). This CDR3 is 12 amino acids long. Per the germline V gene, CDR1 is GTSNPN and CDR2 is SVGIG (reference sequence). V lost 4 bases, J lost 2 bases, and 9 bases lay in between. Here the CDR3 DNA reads TGTGCCTGGATGAGGGACACCTACGAGCAGTACTTC. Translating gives CAWMRDTYEQYF.

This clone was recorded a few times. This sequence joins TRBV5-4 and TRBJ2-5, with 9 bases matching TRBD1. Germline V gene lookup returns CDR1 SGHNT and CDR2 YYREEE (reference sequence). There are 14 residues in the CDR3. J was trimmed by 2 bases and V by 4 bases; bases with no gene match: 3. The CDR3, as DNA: TGTGCCAGCAGCCCCGGACAGGGGCAAGAGACCCAGTACTTC. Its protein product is CASSPGQGQETQYF.

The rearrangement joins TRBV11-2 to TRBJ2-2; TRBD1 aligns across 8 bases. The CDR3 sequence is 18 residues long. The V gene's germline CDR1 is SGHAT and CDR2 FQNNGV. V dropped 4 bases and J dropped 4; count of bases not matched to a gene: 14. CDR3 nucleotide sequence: TGTGCCAGCAGCTCAGGTGGCCGGACAGGGTATGGCACCGGGGAGCTGTTTTTT. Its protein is CASSSGGRTGYGTGELFF.

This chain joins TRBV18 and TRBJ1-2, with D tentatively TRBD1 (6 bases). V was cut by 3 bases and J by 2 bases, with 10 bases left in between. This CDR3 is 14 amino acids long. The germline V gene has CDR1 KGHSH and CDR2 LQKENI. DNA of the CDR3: TGTGCCAGCTCACCTTCGGACAGCAACTATGGCTACACCTTC. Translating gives CASSPSDSNYGYTF.

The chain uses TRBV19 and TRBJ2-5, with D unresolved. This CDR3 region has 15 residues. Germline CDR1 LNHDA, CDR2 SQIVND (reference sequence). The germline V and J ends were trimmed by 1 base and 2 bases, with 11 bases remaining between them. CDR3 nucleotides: TGTGCCAGTAGTATAGGCGGAGCGAAGCAAGAGACCCAGTACTTC. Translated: CASSIGGAKQETQYF.

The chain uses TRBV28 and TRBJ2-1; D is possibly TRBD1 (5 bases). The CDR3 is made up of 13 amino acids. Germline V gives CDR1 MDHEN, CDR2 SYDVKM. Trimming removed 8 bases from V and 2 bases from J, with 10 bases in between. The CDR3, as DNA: TGTGCCAGCTCGCCAGGGACCTACAATGAGCAGTTCTTC. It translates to CASSPGTYNEQFF. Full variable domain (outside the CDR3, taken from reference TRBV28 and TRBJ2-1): DVKVTQSSRYLVKRTGEKVFLECVQDMDHENMFWYRQDPGLGLRLIYFSYDVKMKEKGDIPEGYSVSREKKERFSLILESASTNQTSMYLCASSPGTYNEQFFGPGTRLTVL.

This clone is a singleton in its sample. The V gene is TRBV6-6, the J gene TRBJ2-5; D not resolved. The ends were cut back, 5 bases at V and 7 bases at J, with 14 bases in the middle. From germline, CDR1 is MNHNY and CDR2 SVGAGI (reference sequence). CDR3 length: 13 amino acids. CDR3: CASSLSGPGTQYF. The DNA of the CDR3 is TGTGCCAGCAGTCTATCGGGCCCCGGGACCCAGTACTTC.

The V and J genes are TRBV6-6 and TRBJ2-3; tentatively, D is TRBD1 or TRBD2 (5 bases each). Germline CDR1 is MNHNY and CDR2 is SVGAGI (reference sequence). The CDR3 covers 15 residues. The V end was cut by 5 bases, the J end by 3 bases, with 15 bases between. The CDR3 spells CASSPTGTQTDTQYF. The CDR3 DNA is TGTGCCAGCAGTCCTACCGGGACCCAAACAGATACGCAGTATTTT.

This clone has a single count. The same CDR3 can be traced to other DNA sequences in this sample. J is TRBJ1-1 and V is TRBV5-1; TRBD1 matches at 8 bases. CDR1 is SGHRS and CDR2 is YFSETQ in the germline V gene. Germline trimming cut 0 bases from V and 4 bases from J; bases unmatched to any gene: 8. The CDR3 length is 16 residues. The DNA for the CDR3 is TGCGCCAGCAGCTTGGCCCCGACAGGGGCGGGCACTGAAGCTTTCTTT. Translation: CASSLAPTGAGTEAFF.

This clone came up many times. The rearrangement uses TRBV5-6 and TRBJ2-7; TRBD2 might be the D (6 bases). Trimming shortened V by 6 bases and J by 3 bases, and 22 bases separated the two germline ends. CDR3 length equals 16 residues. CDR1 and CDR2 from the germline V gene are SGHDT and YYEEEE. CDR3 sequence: CASIIARPGVSYEQYF. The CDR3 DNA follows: TGTGCCAGCATCATTGCCCGCCCGGGGGTAAGCTACGAGCAGTACTTC.

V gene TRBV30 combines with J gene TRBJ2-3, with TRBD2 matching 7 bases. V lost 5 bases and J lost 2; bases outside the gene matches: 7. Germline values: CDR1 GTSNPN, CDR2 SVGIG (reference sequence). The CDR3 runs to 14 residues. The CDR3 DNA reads TGTGCCTGGGCACCGGGGGGATACACAGATACGCAGTATTTT. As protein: CAWAPGGYTDTQYF.

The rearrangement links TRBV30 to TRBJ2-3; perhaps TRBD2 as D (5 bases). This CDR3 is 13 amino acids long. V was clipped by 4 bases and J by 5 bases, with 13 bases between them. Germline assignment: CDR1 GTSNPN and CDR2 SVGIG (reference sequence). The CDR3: CAWNEGVVDTQYF. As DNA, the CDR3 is TGTGCCTGGAATGAGGGAGTGGTAGATACGCAGTATTTT. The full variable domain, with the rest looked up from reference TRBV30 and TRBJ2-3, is SQTIHQWPATLVQPVGSPLSLECTVEGTSNPNLYWYRQAAGRGLQLLFYSVGIGQISSEVPQNLSASRPQDRQFILSSKKLLLSDSGFYLCAWNEGVVDTQYFGPGTRLTVL.

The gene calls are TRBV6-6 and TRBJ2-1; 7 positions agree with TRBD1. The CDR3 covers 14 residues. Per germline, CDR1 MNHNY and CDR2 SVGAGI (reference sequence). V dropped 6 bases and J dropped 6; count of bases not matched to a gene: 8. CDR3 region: CASRPGQTSNEQFF. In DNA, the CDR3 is TGTGCCAGCAGACCGGGACAGACTTCCAATGAGCAGTTCTTC.